These 25 T cell receptor beta chains were sequenced from one sample in a study of blood T cell repertoires in COVID-19. Profiled with immunoSEQ multiplex PCR; TCRdb holds only in-frame clones, not every one. In the table there are about 200,000 clones, 85% of which are singletons. Material: PBMCs or T cells enriched from blood (not recorded which). These receptors came from a man in his forties who had recovered from COVID-19.

The chain links TRBV12-3 or TRBV12-4 to TRBJ1-2; 7 bases agree with TRBD1. The V segment lost 5 bases and the J segment 8 bases; nucleotides outside the gene matches: 8. The CDR3 runs 13 residues. The CDR3 region is CASSPRQGRGYTF. CDR3 DNA sequence: TGTGCCAGCAGTCCCCGACAGGGAAGGGGCTACACCTTC.

With regard to this clone: The sample carries other DNA sequences with the same CDR3. V usage is TRBV29-1 and J usage is TRBJ1-2; D unresolved. CDR1 and CDR2 (germline): SQVTM, ANQGSEA. V lost 4 bases and J lost 2, with 5 bases in between. The CDR3 extends over 11 amino acids. CDR3 amino acids: CSVAQNYGYTF. In nucleotides, the CDR3 is TGCAGCGTTGCACAGAACTATGGCTACACCTTC.

This rearrangement joins TRBV19 to TRBJ1-2, with TRBD1 matching 7 bases. This CDR3 has 15 amino acids. CDR1 and CDR2 (germline): LNHDA, SQIVND (reference sequence). With V trimmed by 4 bases and J by 8 bases, 13 bases remained unmatched. The chain's CDR3 is CASSTRQGRVEGYTF. The DNA of the CDR3 is TGTGCCAGTAGTACCAGACAGGGCCGTGTAGAAGGCTACACCTTC.

The rearrangement uses TRBV5-1 and TRBJ1-5; D is unresolved. Trimming stripped 4 bases from V and 7 bases from J, with 15 bases between. CDR1 and CDR2 from the germline V gene are SGHRS and YFSETQ. CDR3 size: 14 residues. CDR3 sequence: CASSTGGGEQPQHF. The CDR3 nucleotides read TGCGCCAGCAGCACGGGTGGCGGAGAACAGCCCCAGCATTTT. The full variable domain, rest sourced from reference TRBV5-1 and TRBJ1-5, is KAGVTQTPRYLIKTRGQQVTLSCSPISGHRSVSWYQQTPGQGLQFLFEYFSETQRNKGNFPGRFSGRQFSNSRSEMNVSTLELGDSALYLCASSTGGGEQPQHFGDGTRLSIL.

The CDR3 nucleotides are TGTGCCAGTAGTAAGTGGCCTGACACCGGGGAGCTGTTTTTT. Its protein is CASSKWPDTGELFF. This sequence joins TRBV19 and TRBJ2-2; no reliable D call. This CDR3 is 14 amino acids long. The germline CDR1 and CDR2 sequences are LNHDA and SQIVND (reference sequence). V was shortened by 4 bases and J by 3 bases, with 9 bases between the two germline ends.

This clone was observed once. The genes are TRBV27 and TRBJ2-1, with no clear D. V was clipped by 2 bases and J by 4 bases, with 9 bases between them. Germline V gives CDR1 MNHEY, CDR2 SMNVEV (reference sequence). CDR3 size: 14 residues. The CDR3 DNA is TGTGCCAGCAGTTTAGGGCTACTGTACAATGAGCAGTTCTTC. It specifies CASSLGLLYNEQFF.

The chain recombines TRBV27 with TRBJ2-1; D not certain. Trimming cost V 4 bases and J 4 bases, with 17 bases left between them. The CDR3 is made up of 16 amino acids. CDR1 is MNHEY, CDR2 SMNVEV, per germline (reference sequence). This CDR3 is CASSSVTEKEYNEQFF. The DNA for the CDR3 is TGTGCCAGCAGTTCCGTCACAGAGAAAGAATACAATGAGCAGTTCTTC.

The V and J genes are TRBV27 and TRBJ2-7, with 10 bases lining up with TRBD2. The CDR3 contains 17 residues. The J segment lost 3 bases and the V segment lost 1 base, leaving 9 bases of the junction unmatched. The germline gives CDR1 MNHEY, CDR2 SMNVEV (reference sequence). For the CDR3, the DNA is TGTGCCAGCAGTTTATGGTCTAGCGGGGGAGCGGACTACGAGCAGTACTTC. Amino acids: CASSLWSSGGADYEQYF.

CDR3 sequence: CASSSPGTGDGTEAFF. DNA for the CDR3: TGTGCCAGCAGTTCCCCCGGGACAGGAGACGGCACTGAAGCTTTCTTT. The chain recombines TRBV6-5 with TRBJ1-1; 8 nucleotides match TRBD1. Trimming cost V 4 bases and J 4 bases; bases outside gene matches: 11. CDR1 is MNHEY, CDR2 SVGAGI, per germline. CDR3 length: 16 amino acids.

The chain links TRBV9 to TRBJ2-3; D possibly corresponds to TRBD1 (6 bases). Trimming took off 3 bases at V and 4 bases at J, with 15 bases between the two ends. The CDR3 consists of 15 residues. Germline V gene data show CDR1 as SGDLS and CDR2 as YYNGEE. Here the CDR3 DNA reads TGTGCCAGCAGCGAAATTGGGGGCCAGGCAGATACGCAGTATTTT. This codes for CASSEIGGQADTQYF. The variable domain in full, with the rest retrieved from reference TRBV9 and TRBJ2-3, is DSGVTQTPKHLITATGQRVTLRCSPRSGDLSVYWYQQSLDQGLQFLIQYYNGEERAKGNILERFSAQQFPDLHSELNLSSLELGDSALYFCASSEIGGQADTQYFGPGTRLTVL.

The gene calls are TRBV23-1 and TRBJ2-2; 8 bases line up with TRBD1. Being an ORF, TRBV23-1 has a function that is uncertain. The CDR3 covers 17 residues. Unmatched junction bases numbered 12, after V lost 4 bases and J lost 5 bases. Here the CDR3 DNA reads TGCGCCAGCAGTCTTGTATCTGGCAGGGGGCTAACCGGGGAGCTGTTTTTT. Translating it yields CASSLVSGRGLTGELFF.

This chain connects TRBV6-5 to TRBJ1-4; 9 bases agree with TRBD1. The V gene's germline CDR1 is MNHEY and CDR2 SVGAGI. The CDR3 is 14 residues long. Trimming cost V 6 bases and J 8 bases; bases outside gene matches: 7. The CDR3: CASRMGQGTEKLFF. CDR3 in DNA: TGTGCCAGCAGAATGGGACAGGGAACGGAAAAACTGTTTTTT.

The chain combines TRBV21-1 with TRBJ1-6; the table's D call, TRBD1, was not checked against the DNA. TRBV21-1 is deemed a pseudogene. CDR3 length: 14 residues. CDR3 DNA sequence: TGTGCCAGCACAGGGGGCTCCTATAATTCACCCCTCCACTTT. Its protein is CASTGGSYNSPLHF.

This chain links TRBV6-5 with TRBJ2-1; D may be TRBD2 (5 bases). With 7 bases removed from V and 6 bases from J, the gap between germline ends came to 10 bases. Looked up from germline, CDR1 is MNHEY and CDR2 is SVGAGI. This CDR3 region has 12 residues. The CDR3 region is CASKGVGNEQFF. The CDR3 bases are TGTGCCAGCAAGGGAGTGGGCAATGAGCAGTTCTTC.

V usage is TRBV4-1 and J usage is TRBJ1-5, with no clear D. V was shortened by 1 base and J by 4 bases, with 8 bases between the two germline ends. The CDR3 totals 14 residues. CDR1 is MGHRA, CDR2 YSYEKL, per germline. The CDR3 reads CASSQVSGNQPQHF. CDR3 in DNA: TGCGCCAGCAGCCAAGTAAGCGGAAATCAGCCCCAGCATTTT.

A single count supports this clone. This chain uses TRBV5-6 with TRBJ1-2; a weak D match, TRBD1 (5 bases). Germline lookup yields CDR1 SGHDT and CDR2 YYEEEE. V lost 1 base and J 4 bases, leaving 17 bases between the germline ends. The CDR3 length is 16 residues. CDR3 DNA: TGTGCCAGCAGCTTGTCTACAGGCCCTATCATCTATGGCTACACCTTC. It is translated as CASSLSTGPIIYGYTF. Combining the CDR3 with reference TRBV5-6 and TRBJ1-2 gives the whole variable domain DAGVTQSPTHLIKTRGQQVTLRCSPKSGHDTVSWYQQALGQGPQFIFQYYEEEERQRGNFPDRFSGHQFPNYSSELNVNALLLGDSALYLCASSLSTGPIIYGYTFGSGTRLTVV.

The chain couples TRBV7-9 to TRBJ1-5; D is undetermined. V was shortened by 4 bases and J by 10 bases, with 14 bases between the two germline ends. Germline CDR1 SEHNR, CDR2 FQNEAQ (reference sequence). This CDR3 has 13 amino acids. Here the CDR3 DNA reads TGTGCCAGCAGCTCGAACGAGGTTTTTCCCCAGCATTTT. Its translation is CASSSNEVFPQHF.

The chain carries TRBV5-6 and TRBJ1-4; D not certain. The V gene's germline CDR1 is SGHDT and CDR2 YYEEEE. The CDR3 is made up of 14 amino acids. With 4 bases removed from V and 3 bases from J, the gap between germline ends came to 10 bases. The CDR3 DNA reads as TGTGCCAGCAGCCCGGGAGGCCCTAATGAAAAACTGTTTTTT. It specifies CASSPGGPNEKLFF.

This clone was counted between two and nine times. J is TRBJ2-2 and V is TRBV28; 10 nucleotides line up with TRBD2. In germline, CDR1 is MDHEN, CDR2 SYDVKM. The CDR3 consists of 13 residues. J was trimmed by 8 bases and V by 8 bases; bases with no gene match: 5. CDR3 nucleotides: TGTGCCAGCCGCCTAGCGGGAGAGGGGGAGCTGTTTTTT. Translated: CASRLAGEGELFF.

The chain employs TRBV3-1 (or the pseudogene TRBV3-2) and TRBJ2-5; 11 nucleotides line up with TRBD2. This CDR3 has 15 amino acids. Trimming took 4 bases from V and 0 from J; bases not matched to a gene: 1. Germline V CDR1 and CDR2: LGHDT, YNNKEL (reference sequence). CDR3 region: CASSRTSGYQETQYF. The CDR3 coding sequence is TGTGCCAGCAGCCGGACTAGCGGGTACCAAGAGACCCAGTACTTC.

The V gene is TRBV7-2, the J gene TRBJ2-5; TRBD1 matches at 7 bases. CDR3 size: 19 residues. Germline values: CDR1 SGHTA, CDR2 FQGNSA. V gave up 4 bases and J gave up 0 bases; unmatched junction bases: 17. The CDR3 loop reads CASSSVGTEVRLYQETQYF. The CDR3 bases are TGTGCCAGCAGCTCCGTGGGGACAGAAGTGAGATTGTACCAAGAGACCCAGTACTTC.

The chain couples TRBV30 to TRBJ2-3; D not resolved. The germline V and J ends were trimmed by 3 bases and 8 bases, with 15 bases remaining between them. The CDR3 is 13 amino acids. Germline V lookup: CDR1 GTSNPN, CDR2 SVGIG (reference sequence). The CDR3 sequence is CAWRQISLGTQYF. The DNA of the CDR3 is TGTGCCTGGAGACAAATTAGCCTAGGTACGCAGTATTTT.

The chain combines TRBV5-3 with TRBJ2-3; 11 nucleotides line up with TRBD2. TRBV5-3 is an ORF, and what it does is uncertain. The junction had 7 bases not matched to a gene; V was cut back by 5 bases and J by 2 bases. The CDR3 has 16 amino acids. CDR3 residues: CARRSGTSGITDTQYF. The CDR3 region has the DNA TGTGCCAGAAGGTCTGGGACTAGCGGAATCACAGATACGCAGTATTTT.

The V and J genes are TRBV7-9 and TRBJ2-1, with D unresolved. Germline CDR1 and CDR2: SEHNR and FQNEAQ (reference sequence). V dropped 2 bases and J dropped 8 bases, with 10 bases sitting between them. This CDR3 has 13 amino acids. The DNA of the CDR3 is TGTGCCAGCAGCTTAAAAGCTATCGATGAGCAGTTCTTC. Residues: CASSLKAIDEQFF.

This chain connects TRBV19 to TRBJ1-1; tentatively, D is TRBD1 (6 bases). V was pared by 3 bases and J by 4 bases, with 12 bases between. The CDR3 is 14 amino acids. The germline V gene encodes CDR1 LNHDA and CDR2 SQIVND (reference sequence). CDR3 in DNA: TGTGCCAGTAGTATTAGCAGGGGTGGCACTGAAGCTTTCTTT. This codes for CASSISRGGTEAFF.